The present T cell receptor beta chain was sequenced within a study of control samples from healthy donors and cancer patients. Clones were sequenced by immunoSEQ multiplex PCR, and TCRdb holds only the in-frame ones, with some missing. Counted here are 70,000 to 90,000 clones, 94% occurring once; the ten biggest clones make up 6.2%. Germline V gene data show CDR1 as MGHRA and CDR2 as YSYEKL. The ends were cut back, 4 bases at V and 2 bases at J, with 12 bases in the middle. CDR3 length: 15 amino acids. This receptor was taken from a woman aged 40 to 50 in good health. The chain has TRBV4-1 and TRBJ1-3; D not certain. Sequenced input: blood. The CDR3 DNA reads TGCGCCAGCAGCCCTTATCGGGGTCCTGGAAACACCATATATTTT. This encodes CASSPYRGPGNTIYF.